What follows is one TCR beta chain and its context. This sample is part of a study of blood T cell repertoires in COVID-19. Losses at the gene ends were 0 bases for V and 4 bases for J; bases not matched to a gene: 3. Germline assignment: CDR1 LGHNA and CDR2 YSLEER. The CDR3 length is 16 residues. Here immunoSEQ multiplex PCR was the method, and the copy in TCRdb shows in-frame clones only, minus some. The data contain about 38,000 clones, approximately 74% of them singletons. Sample: peripheral blood. This chain uses TRBV4-3 with TRBJ2-3, with 11 bases matching TRBD2. The sequence was obtained from a man in his sixties or seventies with COVID-19, enrolled during active disease. CDR3 protein: CASSQDPTSGADTQYF. The CDR3 nucleotides are TGCGCCAGCAGCCAAGATCCGACTAGCGGGGCAGATACGCAGTATTTT.